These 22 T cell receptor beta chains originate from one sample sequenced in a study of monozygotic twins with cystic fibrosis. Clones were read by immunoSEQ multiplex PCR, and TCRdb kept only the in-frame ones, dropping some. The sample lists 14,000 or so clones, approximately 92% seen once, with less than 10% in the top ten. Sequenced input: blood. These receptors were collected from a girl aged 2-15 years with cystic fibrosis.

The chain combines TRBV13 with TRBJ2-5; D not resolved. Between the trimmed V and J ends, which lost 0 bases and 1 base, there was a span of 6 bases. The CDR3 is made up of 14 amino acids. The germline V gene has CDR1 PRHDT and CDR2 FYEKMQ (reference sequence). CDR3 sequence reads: CASSLGTSQETQYF. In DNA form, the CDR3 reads TGTGCCAGCAGCTTAGGGACTTCCCAAGAGACCCAGTACTTC.

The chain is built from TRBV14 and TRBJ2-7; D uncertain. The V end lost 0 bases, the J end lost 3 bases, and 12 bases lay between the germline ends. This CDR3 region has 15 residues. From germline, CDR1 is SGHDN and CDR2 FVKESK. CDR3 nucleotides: TGTGCCAGCAGCCAAGATTGGAAAGACCGCTACGAGCAGTACTTC. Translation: CASSQDWKDRYEQYF. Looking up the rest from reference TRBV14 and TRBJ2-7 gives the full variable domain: EAGVTQFPSHSVIEKGQTVTLRCDPISGHDNLYWYRRVMGKEIKFLLHFVKESKQDESGMPNNRFLAERTGGTYSTLKVQPAELEDSGVYFCASSQDWKDRYEQYFGPGTRLTVT.

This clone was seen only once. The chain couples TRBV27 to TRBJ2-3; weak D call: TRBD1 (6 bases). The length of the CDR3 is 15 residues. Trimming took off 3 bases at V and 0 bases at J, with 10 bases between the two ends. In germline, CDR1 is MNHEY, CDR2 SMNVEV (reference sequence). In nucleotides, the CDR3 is TGTGCCAGCAGTTTCACAGGGAGAAGCACAGATACGCAGTATTTT. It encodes CASSFTGRSTDTQYF.

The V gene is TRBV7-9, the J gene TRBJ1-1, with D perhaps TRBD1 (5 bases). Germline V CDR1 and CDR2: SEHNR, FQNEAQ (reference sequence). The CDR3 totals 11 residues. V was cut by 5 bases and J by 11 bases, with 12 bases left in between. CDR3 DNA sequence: TGTGCCAGCAGCCAAATCTGGGGGGCTTTCTTT. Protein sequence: CASSQIWGAFF. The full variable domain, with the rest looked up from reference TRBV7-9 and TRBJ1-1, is DTGVSQNPRHKITKRGQNVTFRCDPISEHNRLYWYRQTLGQGPEFLTYFQNEAQLEKSRLLSDRFSAERPKGSFSTLEIQRTEQGDSAMYLCASSQIWGAFFGQGTRLTVV.

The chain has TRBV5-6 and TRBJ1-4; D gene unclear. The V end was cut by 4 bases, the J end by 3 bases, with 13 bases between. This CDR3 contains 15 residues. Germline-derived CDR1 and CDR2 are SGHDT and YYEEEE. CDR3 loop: CASSPQSRANEKLFF. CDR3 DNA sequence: TGTGCCAGCAGCCCGCAGTCAAGGGCTAATGAAAAACTGTTTTTT.

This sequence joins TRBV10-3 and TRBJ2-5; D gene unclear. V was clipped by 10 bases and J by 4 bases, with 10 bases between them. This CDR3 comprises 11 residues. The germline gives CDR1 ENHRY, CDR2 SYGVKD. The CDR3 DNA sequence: TGTGCCACCCGGACGGCAGAGACCCAGTACTTC. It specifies CATRTAETQYF.

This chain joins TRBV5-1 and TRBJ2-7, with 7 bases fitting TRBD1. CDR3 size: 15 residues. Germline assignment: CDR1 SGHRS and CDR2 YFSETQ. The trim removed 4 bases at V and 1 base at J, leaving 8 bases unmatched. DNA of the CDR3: TGCGCCAGCAGCCAAGGGACAGAAAATTCCTACGAGCAGTACTTC. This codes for CASSQGTENSYEQYF. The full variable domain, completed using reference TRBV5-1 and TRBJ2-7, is KAGVTQTPRYLIKTRGQQVTLSCSPISGHRSVSWYQQTPGQGLQFLFEYFSETQRNKGNFPGRFSGRQFSNSRSEMNVSTLELGDSALYLCASSQGTENSYEQYFGPGTRLTVT.

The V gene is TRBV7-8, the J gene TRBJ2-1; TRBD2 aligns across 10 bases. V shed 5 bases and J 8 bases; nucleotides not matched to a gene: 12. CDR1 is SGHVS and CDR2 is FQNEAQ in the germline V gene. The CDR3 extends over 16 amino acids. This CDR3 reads CASSPRSSGSGDEQFF. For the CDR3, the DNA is TGTGCCAGCAGCCCCCGTTCTAGCGGGAGTGGTGATGAGCAGTTCTTC.

This CDR3 is CASSLANEQYF. The CDR3, as DNA: TGTGCCAGCAGCTTAGCAAACGAGCAGTACTTC. The V call is TRBV7-2, the J call TRBJ2-7; D remains ambiguous. The CDR3 has 11 amino acids. The ends were cut back, 0 bases at V and 5 bases at J, with 2 bases in the middle. Germline values: CDR1 SGHTA, CDR2 FQGNSA. The complete variable domain, with remaining parts taken from reference TRBV7-2 and TRBJ2-7, reads GAGVSQSPSNKVTEKGKDVELRCDPISGHTALYWYRQSLGQGLEFLIYFQGNSAPDKSGLPSDRFSAERTGGSVSTLTIQRTQQEDSAVYLCASSLANEQYFGPGTRLTVT.

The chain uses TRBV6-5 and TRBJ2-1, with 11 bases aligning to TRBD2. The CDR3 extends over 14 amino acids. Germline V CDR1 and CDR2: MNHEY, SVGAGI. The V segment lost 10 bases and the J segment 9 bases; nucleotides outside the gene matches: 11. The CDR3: CATMNSGRAREQFF. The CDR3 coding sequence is TGTGCCACAATGAATAGCGGGAGGGCCCGTGAGCAGTTCTTC.

The CDR3 DNA reads TGTGCCAGCAGTGAACTTTTATCCCTAGCGGGAGTAAACCATGAGCAGTTCTTC. Translated, it gives CASSELLSLAGVNHEQFF. The chain uses TRBV2 and TRBJ2-1; 10 nucleotides line up with TRBD2. With V trimmed by 2 bases and J by 8 bases, 15 bases remained unmatched. CDR1 is SNHLY, CDR2 FYNNEI, per germline. The CDR3 covers 18 residues.

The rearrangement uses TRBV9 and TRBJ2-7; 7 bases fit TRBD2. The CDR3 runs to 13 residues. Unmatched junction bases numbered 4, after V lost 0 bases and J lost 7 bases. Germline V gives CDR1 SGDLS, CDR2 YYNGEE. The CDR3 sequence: CASSVGSAGEQYF. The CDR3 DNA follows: TGTGCCAGCAGCGTAGGGTCAGCGGGGGAGCAGTACTTC. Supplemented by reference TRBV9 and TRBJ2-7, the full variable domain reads DSGVTQTPKHLITATGQRVTLRCSPRSGDLSVYWYQQSLDQGLQFLIQYYNGEERAKGNILERFSAQQFPDLHSELNLSSLELGDSALYFCASSVGSAGEQYFGPGTRLTVT.

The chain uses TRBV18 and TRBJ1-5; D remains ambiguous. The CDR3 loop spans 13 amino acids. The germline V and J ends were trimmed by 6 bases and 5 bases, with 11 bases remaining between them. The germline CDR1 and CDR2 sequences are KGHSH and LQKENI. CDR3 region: CASSTGSDQPQHF. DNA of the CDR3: TGTGCCAGCTCCACCGGATCGGATCAGCCCCAGCATTTT.

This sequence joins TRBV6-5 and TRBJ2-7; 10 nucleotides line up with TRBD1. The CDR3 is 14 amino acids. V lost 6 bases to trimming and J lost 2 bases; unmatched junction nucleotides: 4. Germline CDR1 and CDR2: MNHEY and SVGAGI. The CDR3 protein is CASRGQGSTYEQYF. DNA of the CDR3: TGTGCCAGCAGGGGACAGGGGAGTACCTACGAGCAGTACTTC.

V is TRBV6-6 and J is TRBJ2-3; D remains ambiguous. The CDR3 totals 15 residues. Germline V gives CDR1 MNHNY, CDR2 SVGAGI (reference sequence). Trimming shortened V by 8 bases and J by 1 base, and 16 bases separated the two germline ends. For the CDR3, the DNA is TGTGCCAGCCTCAGACGGGTCGTTGGCACAGATACGCAGTATTTT. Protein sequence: CASLRRVVGTDTQYF.

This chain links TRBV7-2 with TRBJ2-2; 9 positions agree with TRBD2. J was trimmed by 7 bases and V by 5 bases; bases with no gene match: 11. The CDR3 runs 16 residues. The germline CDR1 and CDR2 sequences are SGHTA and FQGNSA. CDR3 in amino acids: CASSPTPSGKSGELFF. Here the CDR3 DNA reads TGTGCCAGCAGCCCGACTCCTAGCGGGAAAAGCGGGGAGCTGTTTTTT.

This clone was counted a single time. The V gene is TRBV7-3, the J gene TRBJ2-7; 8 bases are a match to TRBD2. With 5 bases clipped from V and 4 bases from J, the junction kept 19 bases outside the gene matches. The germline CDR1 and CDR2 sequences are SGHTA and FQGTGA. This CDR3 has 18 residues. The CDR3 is CASSPSWVSGESYYEQYF. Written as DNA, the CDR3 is TGTGCCAGCAGCCCTAGCTGGGTTAGCGGGGAGAGTTATTACGAGCAGTACTTC.

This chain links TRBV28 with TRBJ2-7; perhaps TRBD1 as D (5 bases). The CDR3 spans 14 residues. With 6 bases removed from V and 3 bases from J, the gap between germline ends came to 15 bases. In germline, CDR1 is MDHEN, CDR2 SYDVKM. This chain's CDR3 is CASSKTFQGYEQYF. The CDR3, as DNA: TGTGCCAGCAGCAAAACGTTCCAGGGCTACGAGCAGTACTTC.

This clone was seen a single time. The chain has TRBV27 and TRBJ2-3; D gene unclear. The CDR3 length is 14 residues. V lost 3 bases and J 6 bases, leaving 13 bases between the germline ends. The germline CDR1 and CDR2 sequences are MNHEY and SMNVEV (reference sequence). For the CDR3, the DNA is TGTGCCAGCAGTTTTGATCGCCGAGTCGATACGCAGTATTTT. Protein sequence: CASSFDRRVDTQYF.

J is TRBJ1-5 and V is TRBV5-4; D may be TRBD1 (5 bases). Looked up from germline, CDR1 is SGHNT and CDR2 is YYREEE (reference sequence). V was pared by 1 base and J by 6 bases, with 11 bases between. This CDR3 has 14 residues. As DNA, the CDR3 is TGTGCCAGCAGCTTGTGGGGGGTTGGTCAGCCCCAGCATTTT. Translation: CASSLWGVGQPQHF.

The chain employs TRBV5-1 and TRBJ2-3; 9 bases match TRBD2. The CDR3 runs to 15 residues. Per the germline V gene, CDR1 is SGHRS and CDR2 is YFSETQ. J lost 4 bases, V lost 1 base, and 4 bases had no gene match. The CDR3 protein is CASSLPSGKADTQYF. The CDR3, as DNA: TGCGCCAGCAGCTTGCCTAGCGGGAAAGCAGATACGCAGTATTTT.

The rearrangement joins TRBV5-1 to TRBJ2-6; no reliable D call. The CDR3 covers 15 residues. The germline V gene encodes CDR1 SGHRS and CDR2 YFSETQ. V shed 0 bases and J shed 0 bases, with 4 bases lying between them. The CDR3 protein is CASSLDSSGANVLTF. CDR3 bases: TGCGCCAGCAGCTTGGACAGCTCTGGGGCCAACGTCCTGACTTTC.